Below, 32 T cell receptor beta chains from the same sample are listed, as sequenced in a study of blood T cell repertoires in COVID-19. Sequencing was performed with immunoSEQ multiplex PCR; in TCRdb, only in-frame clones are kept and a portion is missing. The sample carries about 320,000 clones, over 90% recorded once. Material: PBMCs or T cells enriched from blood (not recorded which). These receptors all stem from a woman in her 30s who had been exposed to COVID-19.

CDR3 protein: CASSQKGLHTGELFF. The CDR3 DNA sequence: TGTGCCAGCAGCCAGAAAGGACTGCACACCGGGGAGCTGTTTTTT. V usage is TRBV3-1 (or the pseudogene TRBV3-2) and J usage is TRBJ2-2, with D maybe TRBD2 (5 bases). The V gene lost 3 bases and the J gene lost 3 bases, with 11 bases spanning the gap. The CDR3 consists of 15 residues. Germline V CDR1 and CDR2: LGHDT, YNNKEL (reference sequence).

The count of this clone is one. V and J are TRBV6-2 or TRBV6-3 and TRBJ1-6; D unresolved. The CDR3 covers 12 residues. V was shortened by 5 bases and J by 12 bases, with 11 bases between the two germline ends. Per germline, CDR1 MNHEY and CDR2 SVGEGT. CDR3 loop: CASSLPAGPLHF. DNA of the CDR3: TGTGCCAGCAGTCTCCCTGCGGGACCCCTCCACTTT.

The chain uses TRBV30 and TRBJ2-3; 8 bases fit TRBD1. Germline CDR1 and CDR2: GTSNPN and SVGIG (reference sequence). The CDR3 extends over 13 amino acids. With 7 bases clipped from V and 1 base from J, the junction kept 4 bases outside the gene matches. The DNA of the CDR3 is TGTGCCTTCGGACAGGGAGGCACAGATACGCAGTATTTT. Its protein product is CAFGQGGTDTQYF. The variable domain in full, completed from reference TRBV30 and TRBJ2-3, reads SQTIHQWPATLVQPVGSPLSLECTVEGTSNPNLYWYRQAAGRGLQLLFYSVGIGQISSEVPQNLSASRPQDRQFILSSKKLLLSDSGFYLCAFGQGGTDTQYFGPGTRLTVL.

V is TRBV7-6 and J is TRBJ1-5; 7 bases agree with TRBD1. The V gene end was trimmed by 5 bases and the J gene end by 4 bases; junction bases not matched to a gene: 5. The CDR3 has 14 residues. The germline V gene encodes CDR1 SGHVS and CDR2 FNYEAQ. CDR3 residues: CASSPSGGNQPQHF. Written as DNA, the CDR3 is TGTGCCAGCAGCCCTTCAGGGGGGAATCAGCCCCAGCATTTT.

CDR3 sequence (DNA): TGTGCCAGCAGTTCCCGGACAGGGCTTGGCTACACCTTC. Translated, it gives CASSSRTGLGYTF. The chain links TRBV6-5 to TRBJ1-2; 8 nucleotides match TRBD1. The CDR3 sequence is 13 residues long. The germline gives CDR1 MNHEY, CDR2 SVGAGI. J was trimmed by 7 bases and V by 4 bases; bases with no gene match: 5.

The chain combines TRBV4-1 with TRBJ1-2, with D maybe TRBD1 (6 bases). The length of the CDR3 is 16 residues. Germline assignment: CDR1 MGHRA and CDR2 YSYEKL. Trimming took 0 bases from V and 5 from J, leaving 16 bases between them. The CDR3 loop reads CASSQDWGGHGYGYTF. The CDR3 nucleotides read TGCGCCAGCAGCCAAGACTGGGGGGGACACGGATATGGCTACACCTTC.

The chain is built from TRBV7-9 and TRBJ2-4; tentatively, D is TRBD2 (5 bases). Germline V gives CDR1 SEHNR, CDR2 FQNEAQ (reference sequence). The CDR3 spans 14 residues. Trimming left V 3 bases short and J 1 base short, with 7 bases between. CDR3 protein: CASSFDYAKNIQYF. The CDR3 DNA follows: TGTGCCAGCAGCTTCGACTATGCCAAAAACATTCAGTACTTC.

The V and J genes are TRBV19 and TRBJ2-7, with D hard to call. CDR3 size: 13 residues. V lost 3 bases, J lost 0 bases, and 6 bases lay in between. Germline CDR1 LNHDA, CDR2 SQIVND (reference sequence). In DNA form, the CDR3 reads TGTGCCAGTAGTATGCGTTACTCCTACGAGCAGTACTTC. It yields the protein CASSMRYSYEQYF.

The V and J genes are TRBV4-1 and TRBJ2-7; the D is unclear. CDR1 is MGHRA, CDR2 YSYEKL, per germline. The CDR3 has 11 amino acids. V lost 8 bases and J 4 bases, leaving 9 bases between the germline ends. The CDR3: CASGRGYEQYF. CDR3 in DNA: TGCGCCAGCGGCCGCGGTTACGAGCAGTACTTC.

CDR3 loop: CASSGGETTNEKLFF. CDR3 in DNA: TGTGCCAGCAGCGGGGGGGAGACAACTAATGAAAAACTGTTTTTT. The rearrangement uses TRBV5-4 and TRBJ1-4; TRBD1 is a possible D gene (5 bases). The CDR3 spans 15 residues. Trimming took 4 bases from V and 0 from J, leaving 10 bases between them. The germline V gene encodes CDR1 SGHNT and CDR2 YYREEE (reference sequence).

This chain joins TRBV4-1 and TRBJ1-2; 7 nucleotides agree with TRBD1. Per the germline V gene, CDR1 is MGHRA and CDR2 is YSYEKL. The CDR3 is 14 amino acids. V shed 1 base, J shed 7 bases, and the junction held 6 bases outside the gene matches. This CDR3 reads CASSQGQGLVGYTF. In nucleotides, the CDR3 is TGCGCCAGCAGCCAAGGACAGGGTTTGGTTGGCTACACCTTC.

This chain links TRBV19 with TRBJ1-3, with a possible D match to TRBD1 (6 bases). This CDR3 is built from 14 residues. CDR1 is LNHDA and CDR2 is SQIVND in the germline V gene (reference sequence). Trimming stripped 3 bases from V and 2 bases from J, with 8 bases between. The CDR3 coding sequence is TGTGCCAGTAGTATCGCAGGGGCTGGAAACACCATATATTTT. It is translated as CASSIAGAGNTIYF.

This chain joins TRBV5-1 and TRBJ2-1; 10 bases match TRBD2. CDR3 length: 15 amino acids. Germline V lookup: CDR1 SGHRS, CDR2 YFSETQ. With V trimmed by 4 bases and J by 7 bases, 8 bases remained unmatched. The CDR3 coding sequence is TGCGCCAGCAGCGAGCGGGGGGGCGTAGGAAATGAGCAGTTCTTC. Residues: CASSERGGVGNEQFF.

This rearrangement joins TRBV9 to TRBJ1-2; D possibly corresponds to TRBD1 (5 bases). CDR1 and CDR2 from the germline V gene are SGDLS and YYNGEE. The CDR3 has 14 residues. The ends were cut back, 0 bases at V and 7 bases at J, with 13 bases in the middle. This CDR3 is CASSVDGGRAGYTF. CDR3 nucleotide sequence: TGTGCCAGCAGCGTAGATGGCGGCAGGGCTGGCTACACCTTC.

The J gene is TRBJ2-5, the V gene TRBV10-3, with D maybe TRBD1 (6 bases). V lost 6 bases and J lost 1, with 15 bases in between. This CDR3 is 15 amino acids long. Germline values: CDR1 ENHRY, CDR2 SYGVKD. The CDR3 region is CAIREQGVSQETQYF. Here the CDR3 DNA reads TGTGCCATCAGGGAACAGGGTGTGAGCCAAGAGACCCAGTACTTC.

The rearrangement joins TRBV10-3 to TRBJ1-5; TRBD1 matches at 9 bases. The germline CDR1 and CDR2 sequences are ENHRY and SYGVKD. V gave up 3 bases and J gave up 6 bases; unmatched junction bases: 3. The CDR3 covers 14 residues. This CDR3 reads CAISDRTGVQPQHF. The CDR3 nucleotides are TGTGCCATCAGTGACCGGACAGGGGTTCAGCCCCAGCATTTT.

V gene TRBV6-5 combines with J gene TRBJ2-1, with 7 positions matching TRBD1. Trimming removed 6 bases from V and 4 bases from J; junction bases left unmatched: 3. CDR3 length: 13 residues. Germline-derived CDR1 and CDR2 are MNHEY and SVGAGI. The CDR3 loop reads CASRGTAYNEQFF. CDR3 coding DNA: TGTGCCAGCAGGGGGACAGCTTACAATGAGCAGTTCTTC.

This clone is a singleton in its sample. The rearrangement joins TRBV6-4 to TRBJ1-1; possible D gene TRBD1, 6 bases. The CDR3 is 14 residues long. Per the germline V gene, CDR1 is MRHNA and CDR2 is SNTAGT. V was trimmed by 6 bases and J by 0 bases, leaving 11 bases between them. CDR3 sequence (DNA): TGTGCCAGCAGAAATACAGGGTTGAACACTGAAGCTTTCTTT. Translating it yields CASRNTGLNTEAFF.

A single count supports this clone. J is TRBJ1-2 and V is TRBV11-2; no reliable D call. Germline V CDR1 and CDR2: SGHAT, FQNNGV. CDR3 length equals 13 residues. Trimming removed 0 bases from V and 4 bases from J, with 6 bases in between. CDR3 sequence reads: CASSLDGSYGYTF. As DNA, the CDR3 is TGTGCCAGCAGCTTAGACGGTTCCTATGGCTACACCTTC.

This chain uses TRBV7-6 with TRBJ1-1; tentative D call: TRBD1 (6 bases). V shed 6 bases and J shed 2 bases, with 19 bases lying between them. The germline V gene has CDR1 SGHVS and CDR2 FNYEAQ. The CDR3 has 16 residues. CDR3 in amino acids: CASRRGGQGDNTEAFF. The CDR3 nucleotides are TGTGCCAGCAGGCGCGGGGGGCAAGGAGATAACACTGAAGCTTTCTTT.

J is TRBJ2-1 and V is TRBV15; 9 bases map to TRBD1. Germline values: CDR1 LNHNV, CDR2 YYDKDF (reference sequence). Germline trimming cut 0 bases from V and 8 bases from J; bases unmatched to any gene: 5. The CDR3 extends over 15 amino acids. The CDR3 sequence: CATSREGTGNYEQFF. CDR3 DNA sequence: TGTGCCACCAGCAGAGAAGGGACAGGGAACTATGAGCAGTTCTTC.

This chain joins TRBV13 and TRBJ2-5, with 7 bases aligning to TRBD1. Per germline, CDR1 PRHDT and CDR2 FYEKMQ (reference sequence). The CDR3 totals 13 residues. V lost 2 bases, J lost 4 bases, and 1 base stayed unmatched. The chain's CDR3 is CASSLNRGETQYF. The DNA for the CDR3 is TGTGCCAGCAGCTTAAACAGGGGAGAGACCCAGTACTTC.

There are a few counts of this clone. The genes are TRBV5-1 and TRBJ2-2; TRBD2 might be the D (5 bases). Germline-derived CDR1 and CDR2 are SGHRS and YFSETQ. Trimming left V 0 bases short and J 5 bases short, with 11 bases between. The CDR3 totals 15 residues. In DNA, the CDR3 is TGCGCCAGCAGCTTGGGCACCCCGGGGACCGGGGAGCTGTTTTTT. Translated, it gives CASSLGTPGTGELFF.

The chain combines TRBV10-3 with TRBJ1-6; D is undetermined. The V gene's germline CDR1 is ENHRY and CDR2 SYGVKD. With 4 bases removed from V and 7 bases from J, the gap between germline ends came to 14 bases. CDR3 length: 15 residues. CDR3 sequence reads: CAISGTGIDNSPLHF. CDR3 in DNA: TGTGCCATCAGTGGTACGGGGATCGACAATTCACCCCTCCACTTT.

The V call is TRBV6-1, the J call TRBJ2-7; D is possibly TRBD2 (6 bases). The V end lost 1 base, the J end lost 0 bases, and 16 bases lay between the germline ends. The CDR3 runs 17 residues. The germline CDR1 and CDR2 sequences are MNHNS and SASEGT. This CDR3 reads CASSEVSAGSLSYEQYF. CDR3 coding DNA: TGTGCCAGCAGTGAAGTCTCGGCGGGGAGCCTCTCCTACGAGCAGTACTTC.

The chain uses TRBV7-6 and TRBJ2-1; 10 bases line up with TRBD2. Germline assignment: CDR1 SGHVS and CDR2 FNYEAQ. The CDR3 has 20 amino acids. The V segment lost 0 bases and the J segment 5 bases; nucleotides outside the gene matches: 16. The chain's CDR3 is CASSLALSVAGGGRDNEQFF. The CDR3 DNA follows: TGTGCCAGCAGCTTAGCGCTATCGGTAGCGGGGGGCGGAAGGGACAATGAGCAGTTCTTC.

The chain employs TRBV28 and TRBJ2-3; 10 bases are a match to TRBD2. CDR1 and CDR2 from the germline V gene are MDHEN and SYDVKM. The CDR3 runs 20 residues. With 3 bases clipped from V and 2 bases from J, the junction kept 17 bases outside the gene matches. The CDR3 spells CASSFRSGGAMRVATDTQYF. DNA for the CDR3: TGTGCCAGCAGTTTTCGGAGCGGGGGGGCCATGAGGGTTGCCACAGATACGCAGTATTTT.

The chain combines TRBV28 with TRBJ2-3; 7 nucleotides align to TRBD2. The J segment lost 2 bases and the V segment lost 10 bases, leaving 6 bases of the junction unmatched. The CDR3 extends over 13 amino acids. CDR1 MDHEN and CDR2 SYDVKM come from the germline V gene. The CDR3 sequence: CAIAGDSTDTQYF. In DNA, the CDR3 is TGTGCCATTGCGGGGGACTCCACAGATACGCAGTATTTT.

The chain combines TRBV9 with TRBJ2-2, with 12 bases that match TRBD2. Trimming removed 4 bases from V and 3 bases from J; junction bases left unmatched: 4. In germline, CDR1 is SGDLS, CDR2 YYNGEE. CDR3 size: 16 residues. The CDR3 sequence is CASSPRTSGDTGELFF. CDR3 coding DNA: TGTGCCAGCAGCCCTCGGACTAGCGGGGACACCGGGGAGCTGTTTTTT.

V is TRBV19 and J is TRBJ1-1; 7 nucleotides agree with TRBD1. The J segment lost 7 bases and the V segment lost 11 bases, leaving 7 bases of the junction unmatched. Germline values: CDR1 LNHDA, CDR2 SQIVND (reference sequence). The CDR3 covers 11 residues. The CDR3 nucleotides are TGTGCCGCGAACAGGGGAAGTGAAGCTTTCTTT. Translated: CAANRGSEAFF. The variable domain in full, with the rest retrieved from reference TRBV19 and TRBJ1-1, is DGGITQSPKYLFRKEGQNVTLSCEQNLNHDAMYWYRQDPGQGLRLIYYSQIVNDFQKGDIAEGYSVSREKKESFPLTVTSAQKNPTAFYLCAANRGSEAFFGQGTRLTVV.

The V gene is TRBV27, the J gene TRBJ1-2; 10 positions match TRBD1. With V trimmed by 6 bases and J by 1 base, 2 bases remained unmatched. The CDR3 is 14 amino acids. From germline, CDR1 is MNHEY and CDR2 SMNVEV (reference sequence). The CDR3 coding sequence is TGTGCCAGCAGGGGACAGGGGATTAACTATGGCTACACCTTC. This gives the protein CASRGQGINYGYTF.

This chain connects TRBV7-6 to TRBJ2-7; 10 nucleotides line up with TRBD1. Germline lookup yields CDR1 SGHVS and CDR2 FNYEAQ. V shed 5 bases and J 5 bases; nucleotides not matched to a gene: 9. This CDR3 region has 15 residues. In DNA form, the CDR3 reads TGTGCCAGCAGCGAAGGGACAGGGGATTTTCACGAGCAGTACTTC. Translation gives CASSEGTGDFHEQYF. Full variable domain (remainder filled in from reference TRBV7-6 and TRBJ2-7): GAGVSQSPRYKVTKRGQDVALRCDPISGHVSLYWYRQALGQGPEFLTYFNYEAQQDKSGLPNDRFSAERPEGSISTLTIQRTEQRDSAMYRCASSEGTGDFHEQYFGPGTRLTVT.